This T cell receptor (beta chain) was profiled in a study of blood T cell repertoires in COVID-19. The assay was immunoSEQ multiplex PCR, and TCRdb's table has in-frame clones only and misses some. The sample consists of around 200,000 clones, 89% of them appearing once. Donors in Cohort 3 counted as recovered after two negative PCRs, clearance, or symptom resolution. Sequenced input: PBMCs or T cells enriched from blood (not recorded which). This sequence was found in a woman aged 18-35 years who had recovered from COVID-19.

CDR3 sequence (DNA): TGTGCCAGCAGCGTCCTCGGTGGTGGCCAAGAGACCCAGTACTTC. It yields the protein CASSVLGGGQETQYF. The V gene is TRBV2, the J gene TRBJ2-5; D is unclear. CDR1 is SNHLY, CDR2 FYNNEI, per germline. V dropped 6 bases and J dropped 1 base, with 15 bases sitting between them. The CDR3 runs 15 residues.